This entry lists 27 T cell receptor beta chains sequenced from one sample in a study of T cells in Graves' hyperthyroidism and ophthalmopathy. Amplified regions were TCR beta CDR3 sequences from RNA transcripts. The TCR CDR3 was amplified in a first-round RT-PCR using the HTBI primer set. TCRdb re-called the multiplex PCR reads through MiXCR, storing one row per CDR3 protein. Of hundreds of thousands of distinct CDR3 sequences listed, 15% to 19% are singletons. The sample consisted of blood. The source is a woman in her late teens or twenties with Graves' hyperthyroidism.

The chain joins TRBV7-8 to TRBJ1-1; D perhaps matches TRBD1 (6 bases). Germline lookup yields CDR1 SGHVS and CDR2 FQNEAQ. This CDR3 region has 15 residues. V lost 5 bases, J lost 7 bases, and 20 bases lay in between. Here the CDR3 DNA reads TGTGCCAGCAGCCTCGGGACAATAGAACAGGGTGAAGCTTTCTTT. Translation gives CASSLGTIEQGEAFF.

This clonotype was counted many times. The chain has TRBV5-1 and TRBJ2-5, with TRBD1 matching 7 bases. This CDR3 region has 15 residues. CDR1 is SGHRS, CDR2 YFSETQ, per germline. V dropped 4 bases and J dropped 2; count of bases not matched to a gene: 8. The CDR3 DNA sequence: TGCGCCAGCAGCCCGGGGACAGCAGAACAAGAGACCCAGTACTTC. Translated, it gives CASSPGTAEQETQYF.

This clonotype was observed many times. The chain uses TRBV10-3 and TRBJ2-7; no definite D call. CDR1 is ENHRY and CDR2 is SYGVKD in the germline V gene. V was shortened by 0 bases and J by 2 bases, with 8 bases between the two germline ends. The CDR3 consists of 14 residues. The CDR3 coding sequence is TGTGCCATCAGTGAGTCGAGTTTCCCCTACGAGCAGTACTTC. Encoded protein: CAISESSFPYEQYF.

In its sample, this clonotype was seen many times. The rearrangement uses TRBV7-9 and TRBJ1-2, with 9 bases aligning to TRBD1. The germline V gene encodes CDR1 SEHNR and CDR2 FQNEAQ (reference sequence). Trimming removed 5 bases from V and 4 bases from J; junction bases left unmatched: 8. CDR3 size: 15 residues. DNA of the CDR3: TGTGCCAGCAGCCCGGGGACAGGGAACGGCTATGGCTACACCTTC. This codes for CASSPGTGNGYGYTF.

The sample holds many counts of this clonotype. This chain connects TRBV12-3 or TRBV12-4 to TRBJ1-6, with D possibly being TRBD1 (5 bases). With 5 bases removed from V and 3 bases from J, the gap between germline ends came to 8 bases. The CDR3 covers 14 residues. CDR3 residues: CASSVTDYNSPLHF. CDR3 coding DNA: TGTGCCAGCAGTGTGACAGACTATAATTCACCCCTCCACTTT.

This clonotype was seen repeatedly, ten times or more. The chain has TRBV12-3 or TRBV12-4 and TRBJ2-2; D call uncertain. Deletions cut 4 bases from V and 6 bases from J, with 9 bases between. CDR3 length: 13 residues. CDR3 residues: CASSSRLSGELFF. In DNA, the CDR3 is TGTGCCAGCAGTTCCAGATTGTCCGGGGAGCTGTTTTTT.

This clonotype was observed many times. This rearrangement joins TRBV3-1 to TRBJ1-5; no firm D call. Germline loops: CDR1 LGHDT, CDR2 YNNKEL (reference sequence). Between the trimmed V and J ends, which lost 3 bases and 5 bases, there was a span of 14 bases. The CDR3 is 15 residues long. CDR3 loop: CASSQGPPSDQPQHF. In nucleotides, the CDR3 is TGTGCCAGCAGCCAGGGTCCCCCCTCGGATCAGCCCCAGCATTTT.

The table lists this clonotype with many counts. The chain carries TRBV27 and TRBJ2-5; the match to TRBD1 covers 9 bases. CDR1 and CDR2 from the germline V gene are MNHEY and SMNVEV (reference sequence). V lost 4 bases and J lost 2; bases outside the gene matches: 8. The CDR3 extends over 16 amino acids. The CDR3 reads CASSSHPGTGQETQYF. CDR3 DNA: TGTGCCAGCAGTTCTCACCCCGGGACAGGGCAAGAGACCCAGTACTTC.

The table lists this clonotype with a few counts. The chain employs TRBV7-3 and TRBJ1-6, with TRBD1 matching over 10 bases. The CDR3 contains 20 residues. The V and J ends lost 5 bases and 1 base, in that order; junction bases with no gene match: 14. Germline V CDR1 and CDR2: SGHTA, FQGTGA. The DNA for the CDR3 is TGTGCCAGCAGCCCAGGACTGTGGGACAGGGGTGGATCCTATAATTCACCCCTCCACTTT. Translated: CASSPGLWDRGGSYNSPLHF.

The sample holds many counts of this clonotype. The CDR3 bases are TGCAGTGCTAGGGGGACAGGGGGGGACTATGGCTACACCTTC. Its translation: CSARGTGGDYGYTF. The chain recombines TRBV20-1 with TRBJ1-2, with 11 bases lining up with TRBD1. This CDR3 comprises 14 residues. Germline CDR1 and CDR2: DFQATT and SNEGSKA (reference sequence). The V and J ends lost 3 bases and 3 bases, in that order; junction bases with no gene match: 3.

The sample holds many counts of this clonotype. This rearrangement joins TRBV6-1 to TRBJ2-7, with 8 bases aligning to TRBD1. CDR1 MNHNS and CDR2 SASEGT come from the germline V gene. This CDR3 has 16 residues. J was trimmed by 0 bases and V by 5 bases; bases with no gene match: 9. This chain's CDR3 is CASSNTGQDFSYEQYF. Written as DNA, the CDR3 is TGTGCCAGCAGTAACACGGGACAGGACTTCTCCTACGAGCAGTACTTC.

The V and J genes are TRBV7-2 and TRBJ2-7; a weak D match, TRBD1 (6 bases). The V gene's germline CDR1 is SGHTA and CDR2 FQGNSA. The ends were cut back, 7 bases at V and 2 bases at J, with 18 bases in the middle. The CDR3 loop spans 15 amino acids. The CDR3 spells CASKHGRGTPYEQYF. The DNA for the CDR3 is TGTGCCAGCAAACACGGCAGAGGGACACCCTACGAGCAGTACTTC.

In its sample, this clonotype was seen many times. CDR3 in amino acids: CASSSRSGANVLTF. CDR3 sequence (DNA): TGCGCCAGCAGCTCCAGATCTGGGGCCAACGTCCTGACTTTC. The chain is built from TRBV5-1 and TRBJ2-6; D remains unclear. Germline V lookup: CDR1 SGHRS, CDR2 YFSETQ. V was shortened by 3 bases and J by 1 base, with 5 bases between the two germline ends. The CDR3 spans 14 residues. Filled out from reference TRBV5-1 and TRBJ2-6, the complete variable domain reads KAGVTQTPRYLIKTRGQQVTLSCSPISGHRSVSWYQQTPGQGLQFLFEYFSETQRNKGNFPGRFSGRQFSNSRSEMNVSTLELGDSALYLCASSSRSGANVLTFGAGSRLTVL.

For this clonotype: At one of its ends the junction is not consistent with the germline gene, which may arise from a read error. The chain couples TRBV6-4 to TRBJ1-5, with a weak D call TRBD1 (5 bases). Germline V gene data show CDR1 as MRHNA and CDR2 as SNTAGT. CDR3 length: 14 amino acids. The CDR3 DNA sequence: TGTCCCAGGGCGTATAGTTATAGCAATCAGCCCCAGCATTTT. This codes for CPRAYSYSNQPQHF.

This clonotype was seen at least ten times. The chain has TRBV3-1 and TRBJ2-1, with TRBD2 matching 11 bases. J lost 7 bases, V lost 1 base, and 3 bases had no gene match. The CDR3 contains 15 residues. Looked up from germline, CDR1 is LGHDT and CDR2 is YNNKEL (reference sequence). The CDR3 protein is CASSQGLAGLNEQFF. As DNA, the CDR3 is TGTGCCAGCAGCCAAGGACTAGCGGGACTTAATGAGCAGTTCTTC.

Many counts were recorded for this clonotype. The chain recombines TRBV9 with TRBJ2-3; the D gene is possibly TRBD1 (5 bases). This CDR3 is built from 13 residues. Looked up from germline, CDR1 is SGDLS and CDR2 is YYNGEE. With 0 bases removed from V and 6 bases from J, the gap between germline ends came to 8 bases. The CDR3 sequence is CASSVVQGDTQYF. Written as DNA, the CDR3 is TGTGCCAGCAGCGTAGTCCAGGGTGATACGCAGTATTTT.

This clonotype was counted many times. The V and J genes are TRBV7-3 and TRBJ2-3, with D tentatively TRBD2 (5 bases). Germline lookup yields CDR1 SGHTA and CDR2 FQGTGA. The V end was cut by 0 bases, the J end by 0 bases, with 7 bases between. The CDR3 is made up of 15 amino acids. CDR3 sequence reads: CASSLTLASTDTQYF. CDR3 nucleotides: TGTGCCAGCAGCTTAACCCTAGCAAGCACAGATACGCAGTATTTT.

This clonotype was counted only a few times. A much larger clone is a single base away; this may be a read error. V and J are TRBV15 and TRBJ2-5; 9 nucleotides match TRBD1. J gave up 5 bases and V 4 bases, and 8 bases lay outside the gene matches. The CDR3 consists of 15 residues. CDR1 is LNHNV, CDR2 YYDKDF, per germline (reference sequence). In DNA form, the CDR3 reads TGTGCCACCAGCACCCATACAGGGGGCGGGGAGACCCAGTACTTC. Amino acid sequence: CATSTHTGGGETQYF.

This clonotype was seen repeatedly, ten times or more. Here the CDR3 DNA reads TGTGCCAGCAGCGTCTCTCCAGGGCTTTACAATCAGCCCCAGCATTTT. It yields the protein CASSVSPGLYNQPQHF. The genes are TRBV6-1 and TRBJ1-5; D might be TRBD1 (5 bases). CDR3 length: 16 residues. Germline loops: CDR1 MNHNS, CDR2 SASEGT. Trimming left V 6 bases short and J 3 bases short, with 18 bases between.

This clonotype was found once. The rearrangement joins TRBV28 to TRBJ2-7; D not resolved. This CDR3 has 14 amino acids. Germline CDR1 and CDR2: MDHEN and SYDVKM. V lost 5 bases to trimming and J lost 1 base, with 12 bases between them. The CDR3 coding sequence is TGTGCCAGCAGTGGCGTGACACTTTCCTACGAGCAGTACTTC. Amino acid sequence: CASSGVTLSYEQYF.

V usage is TRBV28 and J usage is TRBJ2-7; possibly TRBD1 or TRBD2 for D (7 bases each). CDR3 length equals 15 residues. Germline V gene sequence: CDR1 MDHEN, CDR2 SYDVKM. Trimming cost V 6 bases and J 0 bases, with 15 bases left between them. CDR3 sequence: CASRSSRGGSYEQYF. The DNA for the CDR3 is TGTGCCAGCAGGTCGTCCAGGGGGGGCTCCTACGAGCAGTACTTC.

This clonotype was seen at least ten times. V gene TRBV5-1 combines with J gene TRBJ2-1, with 11 bases identical to TRBD2. The junction had 4 bases not matched to a gene; V was cut back by 1 base and J by 7 bases. The CDR3 length is 15 residues. In germline, CDR1 is SGHRS, CDR2 YFSETQ. The CDR3 spells CASSLTSGGGNEQFF. DNA for the CDR3: TGCGCCAGCAGCTTGACTAGCGGGGGTGGGAATGAGCAGTTCTTC.

To note about this clonotype: A much bigger clone sits one base away, suggesting this may be a read error. This chain joins TRBV6-2 or TRBV6-3 and TRBJ1-6; possible D gene TRBD1, 5 bases. The CDR3 runs to 14 residues. The V gene's germline CDR1 is MNHEY and CDR2 SVGEGT. Trimming cost V 5 bases and J 5 bases, with 10 bases left between them. The CDR3 loop is CASSQGVNNSPLHF. DNA for the CDR3: TGTGCCAGCAGTCAAGGGGTCAATAATTCACCCCTCCACTTT.

This clonotype occurred many times. The J gene is TRBJ1-4, the V gene TRBV5-5; D unresolved. Germline loops: CDR1 SGHKS, CDR2 YYEKEE (reference sequence). V was pared by 4 bases and J by 5 bases, with 12 bases between. The CDR3 consists of 14 residues. The CDR3 is CASSPLSGNEKLFF. In DNA form, the CDR3 reads TGTGCCAGCAGCCCACTATCCGGCAATGAAAAACTGTTTTTT.

This clonotype was recorded at least ten times. V usage is TRBV9 and J usage is TRBJ2-2; 8 bases match TRBD2. This CDR3 contains 16 residues. Trimming cost V 3 bases and J 6 bases; bases outside gene matches: 10. CDR1 SGDLS and CDR2 YYNGEE come from the germline V gene. The CDR3 nucleotides are TGTGCCAGCAGCGCGGACATCGGGGGGGCGTCCGGGGAGCTGTTTTTT. Protein: CASSADIGGASGELFF. Full variable domain (outside the CDR3, taken from reference TRBV9 and TRBJ2-2): DSGVTQTPKHLITATGQRVTLRCSPRSGDLSVYWYQQSLDQGLQFLIQYYNGEERAKGNILERFSAQQFPDLHSELNLSSLELGDSALYFCASSADIGGASGELFFGEGSRLTVL.

The V gene is TRBV28, the J gene TRBJ2-7; D may correspond to TRBD1 or TRBD2 (6 bases each). Germline loops: CDR1 MDHEN, CDR2 SYDVKM. The CDR3 contains 18 residues. V was clipped by 4 bases and J by 2 bases, with 24 bases between them. The DNA of the CDR3 is TGTGCCAGCAGTTCGAATTTGGGGACCCGGGGGACAACCTACGAGCAGTACTTC. This translates into CASSSNLGTRGTTYEQYF.

This clonotype was detected many times. The chain links TRBV6-1 to TRBJ1-3, with TRBD1 matching 12 bases. The CDR3 spans 15 residues. The V gene's germline CDR1 is MNHNS and CDR2 SASEGT. Trimming removed 5 bases from V and 4 bases from J; junction bases left unmatched: 3. CDR3 nucleotides: TGTGCCAGCAGTTGGGACAGGGGGCTCGGAAACACCATATATTTT. It encodes CASSWDRGLGNTIYF.